These 28 T cell receptor beta chains were sequenced from one sample in a study of shared clonotypes between healthy human individuals (dated by TCRdb to about 2020). Receptor libraries were prepared by the immunoSEQ multiplex PCR assay. Here the immuneACCESS table is served through TCRdb, limited to in-frame sequences with V and J called. Missing clones are a known gap in these copies; in checked studies unresolved V genes cover under half, and the rest lacks a known reason. Recorded for this sample are over 850,000 clones; around 82% of them occurred a single time. Under 0.65% of the sample is in the top ten clones. Sequenced input: memory CD4+ T cells from PBMCs. Per the publication, the cell subset or site label means: CD45RA-negative fraction. Every receptor here comes from a man between 18 and 29 years old in good health. Some clones in this sample may be carry-over from other donors' samples.

A single count supports this clone. The rearrangement links TRBV29-1 to TRBJ1-5, with D possibly TRBD1 on 6 matching bases. Germline V CDR1 and CDR2: SQVTM, ANQGSEA. The CDR3 loop spans 14 amino acids. V shed 7 bases and J shed 0 bases, with 13 bases lying between them. CDR3 sequence reads: CSAATGNSNQPQHF. CDR3 in DNA: TGCAGCGCAGCTACAGGGAATAGCAATCAGCCCCAGCATTTT. Full variable domain (missing parts from reference TRBV29-1 and TRBJ1-5): SAVISQKPSRDICQRGTSLTIQCQVDSQVTMMFWYRQQPGQSLTLIATANQGSEATYESGFVIDKFPISRPNLTFSTLTVSNMSPEDSSIYLCSAATGNSNQPQHFGDGTRLSIL.

This clone was detected only a few times. J is TRBJ2-3 and V is TRBV5-8; 7 bases agree with TRBD1. The CDR3 spans 15 residues. Trimming removed 2 bases from V and 6 bases from J; junction bases left unmatched: 9. Germline CDR1 SGHTS, CDR2 YDEGEE. This CDR3 reads CASSFSGTDLDTQYF. The CDR3 DNA reads as TGTGCCAGCAGCTTTTCCGGGACAGATCTGGATACGCAGTATTTT.

The chain joins TRBV28 to TRBJ2-5; no clear D gene. Germline assignment: CDR1 MDHEN and CDR2 SYDVKM. V gave up 6 bases and J gave up 4 bases, with 6 bases separating them. There are 11 residues in the CDR3. The CDR3 DNA sequence: TGTGCCAGCAGGTACGGAGAGACCCAGTACTTC. As protein: CASRYGETQYF. Full variable domain (remainder filled in from reference TRBV28 and TRBJ2-5): DVKVTQSSRYLVKRTGEKVFLECVQDMDHENMFWYRQDPGLGLRLIYFSYDVKMKEKGDIPEGYSVSREKKERFSLILESASTNQTSMYLCASRYGETQYFGPGTRLLVL.

This clone was seen just once. The chain couples TRBV19 to TRBJ2-3; D is ambiguous. There are 15 residues in the CDR3. CDR1 is LNHDA, CDR2 SQIVND, per germline (reference sequence). The V end lost 6 bases, the J end lost 1 base, and 14 bases lay between the germline ends. The CDR3 sequence is CASRMPGPGTDTQYF. The CDR3 coding sequence is TGTGCCAGTAGGATGCCAGGTCCTGGCACAGATACGCAGTATTTT.

The chain carries TRBV12-5 and TRBJ1-1, with unresolved D. CDR1 is LGHNT, CDR2 FRNRAP, per germline. This CDR3 is 14 amino acids long. V lost 7 bases and J 4 bases, leaving 16 bases between the germline ends. CDR3 nucleotide sequence: TGTGCTAGTGCCCCCTCCGGGGTCGGCACTGAAGCTTTCTTT. Amino acids: CASAPSGVGTEAFF.

The chain combines TRBV16 with TRBJ2-3, with TRBD2 matching over 15 bases. V shed 4 bases and J 4 bases; nucleotides not matched to a gene: 6. There are 17 residues in the CDR3. Germline V gene data show CDR1 as KGHSY and CDR2 as FQNENV. CDR3 sequence: CASSPNGLAGGSDTQYF. The CDR3, as DNA: TGTGCCAGCAGCCCGAATGGACTAGCGGGAGGGTCAGATACGCAGTATTTT.

V gene TRBV30 combines with J gene TRBJ1-5, with D unclear. Trimming took 0 bases from V and 7 from J, leaving 13 bases between them. CDR1 GTSNPN and CDR2 SVGIG come from the germline V gene (reference sequence). The CDR3 covers 14 residues. The CDR3 loop is CAWSVIGRHQPQHF. The CDR3 DNA follows: TGTGCCTGGAGTGTAATCGGGAGACACCAGCCCCAGCATTTT.

This clone was seen only a few times. The chain carries TRBV2 and TRBJ2-6; no clear D. Germline CDR1 reads SNHLY; CDR2 reads FYNNEI. With 4 bases removed from V and 0 bases from J, the gap between germline ends came to 10 bases. The CDR3 consists of 16 residues. As DNA, the CDR3 is TGTGCCAGCAGTGGCCAGCTTAACTCTGGGGCCAACGTCCTGACTTTC. Translated, it gives CASSGQLNSGANVLTF.

This clone has only a few counts. The chain employs TRBV21-1 and TRBJ2-1; the table's D call, TRBD2, has no DNA check behind it. TRBV21-1 is listed as a pseudogene. The CDR3 has 14 amino acids. DNA for the CDR3: TGTGCCGGGGAGTGGAGGTGGGCCTACAATGAGCAGTTCTTC. Translating it yields CAGEWRWAYNEQFF.

A single count supports this clone. This chain uses TRBV29-1 with TRBJ1-1; no clear D gene. The CDR3 runs to 15 residues. The germline V and J ends were trimmed by 7 bases and 1 base, with 19 bases remaining between them. Germline loops: CDR1 SQVTM, CDR2 ANQGSEA. In nucleotides, the CDR3 is TGCAGCGCCGATCCTCCTACAAGAGGGAACACTGAAGCTTTCTTT. This codes for CSADPPTRGNTEAFF.

The chain carries TRBV28 and TRBJ2-7; 8 bases agree with TRBD2. Unmatched junction bases numbered 8, after V lost 1 base and J lost 3 bases. The germline CDR1 and CDR2 sequences are MDHEN and SYDVKM. The CDR3 extends over 16 amino acids. CDR3: CASSLSRGDLIYEQYF. The CDR3 DNA reads as TGTGCCAGCAGTTTATCGCGGGGGGACTTGATCTACGAGCAGTACTTC.

As DNA, the CDR3 is TGTGCCAGCAGCTTACGATCCCAAGAGACCCAGTACTTC. It is translated as CASSLRSQETQYF. V gene TRBV7-3 combines with J gene TRBJ2-5; D gene unclear. V was shortened by 2 bases and J by 1 base, with 5 bases between the two germline ends. The germline V gene encodes CDR1 SGHTA and CDR2 FQGTGA. The CDR3 spans 13 residues.

The rearrangement links TRBV5-1 to TRBJ2-7; unclear D gene. CDR3 length: 14 amino acids. The germline gives CDR1 SGHRS, CDR2 YFSETQ. V was trimmed by 2 bases and J by 2 bases, leaving 11 bases between them. The CDR3 nucleotides are TGCGCCAGCAGCTTTGCCGCTGCTACCTACGAGCAGTACTTC. It is translated as CASSFAAATYEQYF.

The CDR3 region is CSVEVWGNIQYF. CDR3 coding DNA: TGCAGCGTTGAAGTTTGGGGAAACATTCAGTACTTC. V gene TRBV29-1 combines with J gene TRBJ2-4; unclear D gene. Germline CDR1 and CDR2: SQVTM and ANQGSEA. This CDR3 has 12 amino acids. Trimming pared 1 base from V and 6 bases from J, leaving 7 bases between.

The chain has TRBV4-2 and TRBJ2-1; 7 bases match TRBD2. V lost 2 bases and J lost 6; bases outside the gene matches: 4. Per germline, CDR1 LGHNA and CDR2 YNFKEQ. This CDR3 comprises 14 residues. Here the CDR3 reads CASSQRGLVNEQFF. The CDR3 nucleotides are TGTGCCAGCAGCCAACGAGGACTAGTCAATGAGCAGTTCTTC.

This chain joins TRBV2 and TRBJ1-5, with D maybe TRBD1 (5 bases). V lost 6 bases to trimming and J lost 7 bases, with 16 bases between them. CDR3 length equals 14 residues. From germline, CDR1 is SNHLY and CDR2 FYNNEI. CDR3 in amino acids: CASRSGGTRQPQHF. The DNA for the CDR3 is TGTGCCAGCAGGTCTGGGGGTACAAGGCAGCCCCAGCATTTT. Full variable domain (remainder filled in from reference TRBV2 and TRBJ1-5): EPEVTQTPSHQVTQMGQEVILRCVPISNHLYFYWYRQILGQKVEFLVSFYNNEISEKSEIFDDQFSVERPDGSNFTLKIRSTKLEDSAMYFCASRSGGTRQPQHFGDGTRLSIL.

The gene calls are TRBV14 and TRBJ2-1; TRBD2 matches at 11 bases. J was trimmed by 5 bases and V by 3 bases; bases with no gene match: 6. From germline, CDR1 is SGHDN and CDR2 FVKESK. The CDR3 extends over 16 amino acids. CDR3 in amino acids: CASSQAPGLADNEQFF. CDR3 coding DNA: TGTGCCAGCAGCCAGGCCCCGGGACTAGCGGACAATGAGCAGTTCTTC.

This clone was detected a few times. The gene calls are TRBV9 and TRBJ2-1; D might be TRBD2 (6 bases). Per germline, CDR1 SGDLS and CDR2 YYNGEE. The length of the CDR3 is 17 residues. V was shortened by 4 bases and J by 4 bases, with 21 bases between the two germline ends. The DNA for the CDR3 is TGTGCCAGCAGCAAACGACTAGGTGCTTCTTCATACAATGAGCAGTTCTTC. This gives the protein CASSKRLGASSYNEQFF.

The chain has TRBV2 and TRBJ2-1, with D perhaps being TRBD1 or TRBD2 (5 bases each). Trimming pared 7 bases from V and 4 bases from J, leaving 17 bases between. This CDR3 contains 15 residues. Germline CDR1 reads SNHLY; CDR2 reads FYNNEI. The CDR3 DNA is TGTGCCAGCAAGGCAGGTCGAGGGGTTTACAATGAGCAGTTCTTC. Protein: CASKAGRGVYNEQFF.

The chain joins TRBV27 to TRBJ2-3; D remains unclear. Looked up from germline, CDR1 is MNHEY and CDR2 is SMNVEV (reference sequence). V was trimmed by 2 bases and J by 5 bases, leaving 8 bases between them. The CDR3 has 13 amino acids. The CDR3 is CASSLGWGDTQYF. Here the CDR3 DNA reads TGTGCCAGCAGTTTAGGGTGGGGAGATACGCAGTATTTT.

In regard to this clone: The junction does not match germline at one end; this may be a read error. The V gene is TRBV30, the J gene TRBJ1-4; D gene uncertain. Germline assignment: CDR1 GTSNPN and CDR2 SVGIG (reference sequence). This CDR3 contains 11 residues. The CDR3 sequence: CAWSFQPAVLF. The DNA of the CDR3 is TGTGCCTGGAGTTTCCAGCCGGCGGTCCTTTTT.

The chain uses TRBV18 and TRBJ2-7; D possibly uses TRBD1 or TRBD2 (6 bases each). The CDR3 length is 11 residues. CDR1 is KGHSH, CDR2 LQKENI, per germline. V shed 6 bases and J shed 12 bases, with 15 bases lying between them. This CDR3 reads CASSPGGGLYF. The CDR3 DNA is TGTGCCAGCTCCCCCGGAGGGGGGTTGTACTTC.

The CDR3 nucleotides are TGTGCCAGCAGCGGGCCGATAGGGGACACCATATATTTT. It specifies CASSGPIGDTIYF. The chain has TRBV9 and TRBJ1-3, with D possibly TRBD1 on 5 matching bases. The V gene lost 3 bases and the J gene lost 8 bases, with 12 bases spanning the gap. The CDR3 totals 13 residues. Germline CDR1 is SGDLS and CDR2 is YYNGEE.

This sequence joins TRBV28 and TRBJ1-1; perhaps TRBD1 as D (5 bases). CDR1 and CDR2 from the germline V gene are MDHEN and SYDVKM. V was cut by 5 bases and J by 7 bases, with 14 bases left in between. The CDR3 covers 13 residues. The CDR3 region is CASSISTVREAFF. CDR3 nucleotides: TGTGCCAGCAGTATCTCGACAGTTCGTGAAGCTTTCTTT.

The V call is TRBV6-5, the J call TRBJ1-2; 9 bases agree with TRBD1. There are 13 residues in the CDR3. The V gene end was trimmed by 6 bases and the J gene end by 6 bases; junction bases not matched to a gene: 5. Germline lookup yields CDR1 MNHEY and CDR2 SVGAGI. The CDR3 here is CASRPYRGHGYTF. CDR3 bases: TGTGCCAGCAGACCCTACAGGGGGCATGGCTACACCTTC.

The chain joins TRBV18 to TRBJ2-1, with TRBD1 matching over 10 bases. Germline V lookup: CDR1 KGHSH, CDR2 LQKENI. There are 13 residues in the CDR3. V lost 5 bases and J lost 8; bases outside the gene matches: 3. The CDR3 nucleotides read TGTGCCAGCTCAGGGGACAGGGGCTATGAGCAGTTCTTC. Amino acid sequence: CASSGDRGYEQFF.

This sequence joins TRBV27 and TRBJ1-4; TRBD1 is a possible D gene (5 bases). Germline V gene sequence: CDR1 MNHEY, CDR2 SMNVEV (reference sequence). This CDR3 is 16 amino acids long. Trimming cost V 5 bases and J 7 bases, with 20 bases left between them. The CDR3 DNA reads TGTGCCAGCAGTAACCCAACGATGGGGGGTGGTGAAAAACTGTTTTTT. Amino acids: CASSNPTMGGGEKLFF.

The chain is built from TRBV7-8 and TRBJ1-5, with D possibly TRBD1 on 6 matching bases. V lost 0 bases and J lost 2, with 11 bases in between. This CDR3 is built from 16 residues. Germline loops: CDR1 SGHVS, CDR2 FQNEAQ. CDR3 bases: TGTGCCAGCAGCTTAGCGGGGGCTACGGGCAATCAGCCCCAGCATTTT. This sequence encodes CASSLAGATGNQPQHF. Filled out from reference TRBV7-8 and TRBJ1-5, the complete variable domain reads GAGVSQSPRYKVAKRGQDVALRCDPISGHVSLFWYQQALGQGPEFLTYFQNEAQLDKSGLPSDRFFAERPEGSVSTLKIQRTQQEDSAVYLCASSLAGATGNQPQHFGDGTRLSIL.